These 30 T cell receptor beta chains were all obtained from the same sample, sequenced in a study of CD8 T cells in ankylosing spondylitis (dated by TCRdb to about 2017). Results the study describes overall, beyond this receptor: A TCR beta motif of eight highly homologous amino acid variants appeared characteristic of blood from ankylosing spondylitis patients.

Libraries were built with 5' RACE. Sequencing was performed on an Illumina HiSeq 2500. TCRdb passed the public sequencing reads through fastp at Q25 and MiXCR, retaining productive beta sequences. CDR3 protein sequences are deduplicated, and each keeps its most common genes and DNA. Recorded for this sample are 500,000 to 650,000 distinct CDR3 sequences; approximately 5% of them occurred a single time. The ten largest clones add up to around 3.4% of the sample. No antigen is known for these receptors. The sample comprised blood, either unsorted or a sorted T cell fraction (not recorded which). These receptors were obtained from a male donor with ankylosing spondylitis.

This clonotype showed up many times. This sequence joins TRBV4-3 and TRBJ1-1; 9 bases match TRBD1. CDR3 length: 13 residues. V gave up 4 bases and J gave up 6 bases; unmatched junction bases: 3. Germline V gives CDR1 LGHNA, CDR2 YSLEER. The CDR3 DNA follows: TGCGCCAGCAGCCGTGGGACAGGGTCTGAAGCTTTCTTT. It translates to CASSRGTGSEAFF.

Comments on this clonotype: This may be a read error, as it is one base from a much larger clone. Lacking the conserved final phenylalanine or tryptophan, this CDR3 likely reflects a read error. This chain joins TRBV6-5 and TRBJ1-1; TRBD1 aligns across 8 bases. The CDR3 contains 14 residues. V trimming: 2 bases; J trimming: 3 bases; junction bases outside the gene matches: 2. Germline CDR1 MNHEY, CDR2 SVGAGI. CDR3: CASSYGTGDTEAFL. CDR3 DNA sequence: TGTGCCAGCAGTTACGGGACAGGCGACACTGAAGCTTTCCTT.

This clonotype was observed many times. The chain employs TRBV4-3 and TRBJ2-3; 7 bases match TRBD2. Trimming removed 2 bases from V and 2 bases from J; junction bases left unmatched: 4. This CDR3 contains 15 residues. Per germline, CDR1 LGHNA and CDR2 YSLEER. The CDR3 region has the DNA TGCGCCAGCAGCCAATCCGCGGGAGCCACAGATACGCAGTATTTT. Translation gives CASSQSAGATDTQYF.

This clonotype was observed many times. The J gene is TRBJ2-1, the V gene TRBV4-2, with 13 bases lining up with TRBD2. Germline CDR1 LGHNA, CDR2 YNFKEQ. This CDR3 spans 18 amino acids. V trimming: 3 bases; J trimming: 1 base; junction bases outside the gene matches: 6. The CDR3 nucleotides read TGTGCCAGCAGCCACCCTGGACTAGCGGGAGTATCCTACAATGAGCAGTTCTTC. This gives the protein CASSHPGLAGVSYNEQFF.

This clonotype occurred many times. V usage is TRBV20-1 and J usage is TRBJ1-2; D gene uncertain. The V and J ends lost 5 bases and 4 bases respectively, with 8 bases between them. CDR3 length: 11 residues. Per the germline V gene, CDR1 is DFQATT and CDR2 is SNEGSKA (reference sequence). The CDR3 sequence: CSASGGYGYTF. The CDR3 coding sequence is TGCAGTGCTTCCGGAGGCTATGGCTACACCTTC.

This clonotype was picked up many times. The rearrangement uses TRBV28 and TRBJ2-1; tentative D call: TRBD1 (5 bases). Trimming removed 6 bases from V and 2 bases from J, with 23 bases in between. Germline-derived CDR1 and CDR2 are MDHEN and SYDVKM. This CDR3 spans 18 amino acids. CDR3 nucleotide sequence: TGTGCCAGCAGGACCCGTTTTGAAGGGGCAGGGCCCTACAATGAGCAGTTCTTC. Its protein product is CASRTRFEGAGPYNEQFF. The complete variable domain, with remaining parts taken from reference TRBV28 and TRBJ2-1, reads DVKVTQSSRYLVKRTGEKVFLECVQDMDHENMFWYRQDPGLGLRLIYFSYDVKMKEKGDIPEGYSVSREKKERFSLILESASTNQTSMYLCASRTRFEGAGPYNEQFFGPGTRLTVL.

There are many counts of this clonotype. The V call is TRBV4-3, the J call TRBJ1-6; 7 bases fit TRBD1. V gave up 0 bases and J gave up 8 bases; unmatched junction bases: 4. Looked up from germline, CDR1 is LGHNA and CDR2 is YSLEER. The CDR3 runs 15 residues. CDR3 nucleotides: TGCGCCAGCAGCCAAGATCAAGGGGGCGATTCACCCCTCCACTTT. This gives the protein CASSQDQGGDSPLHF.

The table lists this clonotype with many counts. This chain's CDR3 is CASSDLAGGSYNEQFF. The CDR3 region has the DNA TGTGCCAGCAGTGACCTCGCGGGGGGCTCCTACAATGAGCAGTTCTTC. J is TRBJ2-1 and V is TRBV25-1; 8 nucleotides line up with TRBD2. This CDR3 comprises 16 residues. Germline assignment: CDR1 MGHDK and CDR2 SYGVNS. The trim removed 3 bases at V and 0 bases at J, leaving 4 bases unmatched.

This clonotype appeared many times. The chain is built from TRBV27 and TRBJ1-5; weak D call: TRBD1 (5 bases). Germline CDR1 MNHEY, CDR2 SMNVEV (reference sequence). Trimming removed 6 bases at V and 0 bases at J, with 12 bases between. The CDR3 sequence is 15 residues long. The CDR3 nucleotides are TGTGCCAGCAGGGGGTGGGGGAATAGCAATCAGCCCCAGCATTTT. Translating it yields CASRGWGNSNQPQHF.

This clonotype showed up many times. The chain couples TRBV5-5 to TRBJ2-2; 7 nucleotides line up with TRBD1. The germline V gene encodes CDR1 SGHKS and CDR2 YYEKEE (reference sequence). The CDR3 loop spans 14 amino acids. The J segment lost 3 bases and the V segment lost 4 bases, leaving 3 bases of the junction unmatched. For the CDR3, the DNA is TGTGCCAGCAGCCGGGACAGCTACACCGGGGAGCTGTTTTTT. It codes for CASSRDSYTGELFF.

This clonotype has a count of ten or more. The rearrangement uses TRBV9 and TRBJ2-1; 11 bases are shared with TRBD1. CDR1 is SGDLS and CDR2 is YYNGEE in the germline V gene. There are 16 residues in the CDR3. Trimming cost V 1 base and J 9 bases; bases outside gene matches: 9. CDR3 nucleotides: TGTGCCAGCAGCGTAAGGGGGACAGGGGGTTTTAGTGAGCAGTTCTTC. Protein product: CASSVRGTGGFSEQFF.

This clonotype was seen repeatedly, ten times or more. The rearrangement joins TRBV9 to TRBJ2-5; maybe TRBD1 (6 bases). The germline V and J ends were trimmed by 2 bases and 2 bases, with 16 bases remaining between them. Germline CDR1 SGDLS, CDR2 YYNGEE. The CDR3 contains 16 residues. The CDR3 DNA sequence: TGTGCCAGCAGCGTGGCCGGGACACCTCAACAAGAGACCCAGTACTTC. Its translation: CASSVAGTPQQETQYF.

This clonotype was seen repeatedly, ten times or more. The chain uses TRBV25-1 and TRBJ2-5; weak D call: TRBD2 (6 bases). Germline CDR1 is MGHDK and CDR2 is SYGVNS. Deletions cut 0 bases from V and 5 bases from J, with 22 bases between. The CDR3 runs 18 residues. The DNA of the CDR3 is TGTGCCAGCAGTGAATACCGAGTCGGCAGGGCGGGGTTGGAGACCCAGTACTTC. Translating gives CASSEYRVGRAGLETQYF.

This clonotype was seen many times. The chain combines TRBV7-2 with TRBJ2-3; 14 positions agree with TRBD2. The CDR3 contains 16 residues. With 6 bases clipped from V and 6 bases from J, the junction kept 8 bases outside the gene matches. Germline CDR1 reads SGHTA; CDR2 reads FQGNSA. CDR3 protein: CASSSGLAGGADTQYF. The CDR3 DNA is TGTGCCAGCAGTTCCGGACTAGCGGGGGGAGCCGATACGCAGTATTTT.

This clonotype was detected ten times or more. The J gene is TRBJ2-7, the V gene TRBV20-1, with 9 bases aligning to TRBD2. CDR3 length: 12 residues. Germline V gene lookup returns CDR1 DFQATT and CDR2 SNEGSKA (reference sequence). The CDR3 DNA sequence: TGCTCCAGCGGGGGGAATTCCTACGAGCAGTACTTC. Its translation: CSSGGNSYEQYF.

This clonotype appeared many times. This chain links TRBV20-1 with TRBJ2-5, with 7 bases matching TRBD1. V lost 3 bases and J lost 4; bases outside the gene matches: 5. The germline gives CDR1 DFQATT, CDR2 SNEGSKA (reference sequence). The CDR3 loop spans 13 amino acids. CDR3 nucleotide sequence: TGCAGTGCTAGGGTACAGGGGTCAGAGACCCAGTACTTC. This encodes CSARVQGSETQYF.

This clonotype was picked up many times. This sequence joins TRBV5-1 and TRBJ2-5; 7 bases match TRBD2. Germline V gene sequence: CDR1 SGHRS, CDR2 YFSETQ. Trimming removed 5 bases from V and 4 bases from J; junction bases left unmatched: 11. CDR3 length: 15 residues. CDR3 residues: CASSRSGEPAETQYF. The CDR3, as DNA: TGCGCCAGCAGTAGGAGCGGGGAGCCCGCAGAGACCCAGTACTTC.

This sequence joins TRBV7-2 and TRBJ2-7; no definite D call. The CDR3 is 12 amino acids. Trimming removed 5 bases at V and 5 bases at J, with 10 bases between. Per the germline V gene, CDR1 is SGHTA and CDR2 is FQGNSA. DNA for the CDR3: TGTGCCAGCAGCCCTCCAGCCAACGAGCAGTACTTC. This encodes CASSPPANEQYF.

There are many counts of this clonotype. V usage is TRBV6-2 or TRBV6-3 and J usage is TRBJ1-2, with no clear D. V lost 6 bases and J lost 3, with 11 bases in between. Germline lookup yields CDR1 MNHEY and CDR2 SVGEGT. The CDR3 runs 13 residues. The CDR3 DNA is TGTGCCAGCAGCCTCCTTATAGACTATGGCTACACCTTC. Translation gives CASSLLIDYGYTF.

This clonotype was counted ten times or more. The CDR3: CASSPGAVGYEQYF. For the CDR3, the DNA is TGTGCCAGCAGCCCTGGGGCGGTTGGCTACGAGCAGTACTTC. The V and J genes are TRBV9 and TRBJ2-7; possible D gene TRBD1, 5 bases. The germline gives CDR1 SGDLS, CDR2 YYNGEE. The CDR3 is made up of 14 amino acids. V shed 4 bases and J shed 3 bases, with 14 bases lying between them. The variable domain in full, with the rest retrieved from reference TRBV9 and TRBJ2-7, is DSGVTQTPKHLITATGQRVTLRCSPRSGDLSVYWYQQSLDQGLQFLIQYYNGEERAKGNILERFSAQQFPDLHSELNLSSLELGDSALYFCASSPGAVGYEQYFGPGTRLTVT.

In this sample, this clonotype turned up many times. The chain combines TRBV5-5 with TRBJ1-2; TRBD1 matches at 8 bases. The CDR3 spans 16 residues. V lost 4 bases and J lost 8; bases outside the gene matches: 16. Germline CDR1 reads SGHKS; CDR2 reads YYEKEE (reference sequence). The CDR3 here is CASSHGQGRGREGYTF. CDR3 coding DNA: TGTGCCAGCAGCCACGGACAGGGACGAGGGCGCGAGGGCTACACCTTC.

This clonotype was picked up many times. The junction departs from the called germline gene at one end, perhaps through a read error. This chain connects TRBV7-7 to TRBJ2-3, with TRBD1 matching over 7 bases. CDR1 and CDR2 from the germline V gene are SSHAT and FNYEAQ (reference sequence). The CDR3 sequence is 12 residues long. As DNA, the CDR3 is TGTGCTAGCAGCCCAAACAGGGGTACGCAGTATTTT. Translated: CASSPNRGTQYF.

This clonotype has a count of ten or more. This chain uses TRBV5-1 with TRBJ1-6; D uncertain. Trimming cost V 4 bases and J 8 bases, with 13 bases left between them. This CDR3 has 14 amino acids. CDR1 and CDR2 from the germline V gene are SGHRS and YFSETQ. The CDR3 sequence is CASSPTDAYSPLHF. The CDR3 region has the DNA TGCGCCAGCAGCCCTACCGACGCCTATTCACCCCTCCACTTT.

This clonotype showed up many times. The V call is TRBV5-1, the J call TRBJ1-2, with D perhaps TRBD1 (6 bases). Germline CDR1 reads SGHRS; CDR2 reads YFSETQ. V was cut by 2 bases and J by 5 bases, with 13 bases left in between. The CDR3 contains 14 residues. The CDR3: CASSFTGGGYGYTF. For the CDR3, the DNA is TGCGCCAGCAGCTTTACAGGAGGGGGGTATGGCTACACCTTC.

This clonotype has ten or more counts. The chain couples TRBV2 to TRBJ1-1; the D gene is possibly TRBD1 (5 bases). CDR3 length: 15 amino acids. Germline CDR1 SNHLY, CDR2 FYNNEI. Trimming left V 10 bases short and J 1 base short, with 19 bases between. CDR3 in DNA: TGTGCCACCCTCTCGGACATGGGAACGAACACTGAAGCTTTCTTT. It is translated as CATLSDMGTNTEAFF.

This clonotype was counted ten times or more. V gene TRBV7-2 combines with J gene TRBJ2-3; D not resolved. V was cut by 4 bases and J by 6 bases, with 8 bases left in between. Germline CDR1 SGHTA, CDR2 FQGNSA. The CDR3 has 12 amino acids. The CDR3 reads CASSSPRDTQYF. The CDR3 DNA reads as TGTGCCAGCAGCTCTCCCAGGGATACGCAGTATTTT.

V usage is TRBV18 and J usage is TRBJ2-7; no firm D call. The V end lost 0 bases, the J end lost 4 bases, and 13 bases lay between the germline ends. The CDR3 spans 15 residues. Germline CDR1 KGHSH, CDR2 LQKENI. The CDR3 bases are TGTGCCAGCTCACCACCGGGAAGTAGTCGTTACGAGCAGTACTTC. It translates to CASSPPGSSRYEQYF.

This clonotype was observed many times. DNA of the CDR3: TGTGCCAGCAGCCTGGGACCAGCCTACAATGAGCAGTTCTTC. Its translation is CASSLGPAYNEQFF. V and J are TRBV7-8 and TRBJ2-1; D tentatively reads TRBD1 or TRBD2 (5 bases each). The CDR3 runs to 14 residues. CDR1 and CDR2 (germline): SGHVS, FQNEAQ. The germline V and J ends were trimmed by 5 bases and 2 bases, with 10 bases remaining between them.

This clonotype showed up many times. The chain is built from TRBV7-8 and TRBJ2-7; D not resolved. The germline gives CDR1 SGHVS, CDR2 FQNEAQ. With 1 base removed from V and 3 bases from J, the gap between germline ends came to 10 bases. The CDR3 extends over 14 amino acids. CDR3 coding DNA: TGTGCCAGCAGCTTAGACAGAGAGCTCTACGAGCAGTACTTC. Protein product: CASSLDRELYEQYF.

This clonotype was found many times. The rearrangement links TRBV29-1 to TRBJ2-3; TRBD1 matches at 7 bases. Unmatched junction bases numbered 3, after V lost 6 bases and J lost 3 bases. The germline CDR1 and CDR2 sequences are SQVTM and ANQGSEA. CDR3 length equals 12 residues. The CDR3 spells CSVQQGTDTQYF. The CDR3 DNA reads as TGCAGCGTCCAACAGGGGACAGATACGCAGTATTTT.